This TCR beta chain emerged from a study of cytomegalovirus exposure and HLA in healthy donors. The CDR3 extends over 13 amino acids. Trimming took 5 bases from V and 8 from J; bases not matched to a gene: 6. Per germline, CDR1 SEHNR and CDR2 FQNEAQ (reference sequence). Primers: 60 Vbeta forward and 13 Jbeta reverse. The assay was immunoSEQ multiplex PCR, and TCRdb's table has in-frame clones only and misses some. Found here are roughly 43,000 clones, 50% to 75% of them singletons; the top ten hold roughly 8.7%. This receptor was obtained from a human donor in good health. Sequencing used PBMCs. V gene TRBV7-9 combines with J gene TRBJ1-3, with 7 bases lining up with TRBD1. The CDR3 here is CASSDRQGHTIYF. In DNA form, the CDR3 reads TGTGCCAGCAGCGACCGACAGGGACACACCATATATTTT.